This T cell receptor beta chain emerged from a study of graft-versus-host responses after intestinal transplantation. Libraries were prepared by immunoSEQ multiplex PCR; TCRdb keeps only in-frame clonotypes and omits some of them. The data contain about 14,000 clones, around 70% of them seen just once; the ten biggest clones take up 6.5% to 8%. V dropped 4 bases and J dropped 5 bases, with 17 bases sitting between them. The germline V gene encodes CDR1 MDHEN and CDR2 SYDVKM. The CDR3 runs 15 residues. Concerning this clone: Its antigen is not known.

Both intraepithelial and lamina propria lymphocytes were released by processing graft tissue. Study-level findings and limits: Recipient bone marrow held GvH clones, some seen earlier in ileum or blood. High graft-versus-host to host-versus-graft clonal ratios were found in allografts of patients who had graft-donor T cell macrochimerism.

The chain has TRBV28 and TRBJ1-2; no reliable D call. The source of this sequence is a human patient who received an intestinal transplant, so some T cells may come from the graft donor. The sample in question was ileum tissue, obtained 16 days after intestinal transplant. CDR3 in DNA: TGTGCCAGCAGTTCGTGGAATCGAGAGACTTATGGCTACACCTTC. Protein: CASSSWNRETYGYTF.